Listed here is a single TCR beta chain. Two negative PCRs, clearance, or symptom resolution were required of recovered Cohort 3 donors. The data derive from a study of blood T cell repertoires in COVID-19. The wider study: The cDNA or gDNA used as material had been derived from T cells, B-cell-depleted T cells, or PBMCs.

CDR3 size: 14 residues. The V gene end was trimmed by 6 bases and the J gene end by 4 bases; junction bases not matched to a gene: 6. Per the germline V gene, CDR1 is MGHDK and CDR2 is SYGVNS. Study processing details: By means of reference gene primer amplification, nucleated cell counts were estimated. Sequencing was performed with immunoSEQ multiplex PCR; in TCRdb, only in-frame clones are kept and a portion is missing. That table supplies the V and J calls and clone size; D and trimming were determined from the DNA. The sample holds 330,000 or so clones, about 92% seen once. The TCR comes from a woman in her twenties or thirties who had recovered from COVID-19. The rearrangement uses TRBV25-1 and TRBJ2-3, with 8 positions matching TRBD1. The source material was PBMCs or T cells enriched from blood (not recorded which). The CDR3 loop is CASRQGVFPDTQYF. In DNA form, the CDR3 reads TGTGCCAGCAGACAGGGGGTTTTTCCAGATACGCAGTATTTT.